This paragraph reports one T cell receptor beta chain. This clonotype was found a few times. Its antigen is currently not known. No quality values exist for individual bases; no much larger clone is one base distant. Deletion took 1 base off V and 0 bases off J, with a span of 9 bases between the germline ends. From its cysteine to its phenylalanine, the CDR3 spans 16 amino acids. The read is trimmed to its CDR3 DNA, 48 bases read in frame from base 1. This sample is part of a study of T-cell reconstitution after alpha-beta-depleted transplantation in children (TCRdb year 2016). Broadly, across the study: The study quantitatively tracked T-cell immune reconstitution after TCRalphabeta/CD19-depleted allogeneic hematopoietic cell transplantation in children using TCR repertoire profiling.

The library was built by means of PCR. This sample was sequenced with an Illumina HiSeq 2500. To normalize quantification of the TCRbeta repertoire, the TCR libraries were built with molecular barcoding that relied on unique molecular identifiers. TCRdb redid the processing of the public reads, applying fastp at Q25 and MiXCR, and retained in-frame beta chains. Here each entry gathers all rows of one CDR3 protein and keeps the most common genes and DNA. Recorded for this sample are around 250,000 distinct CDR3 sequences; more than 8% of them occurred a single time. The top ten hold roughly 9.1% of the sample.

The rearrangement joined TRBV12-3 or TRBV12-4 to TRBJ1-4; the D gene is possibly TRBD1, with 5 bases matching. The TCR sequence derives from a human donor who donated a stem cell graft to a child with SCID. Sequencing used PBMCs from the stem cell graft donor, obtained from the stem cell graft. The CDR3 protein sequence reads: CASSLVRQSTNEKLFF. The DNA sequence follows: TGTGCCAGCAGTTTAGTACGACAGTCAACTAATGAAAAACTGTTTTTT.